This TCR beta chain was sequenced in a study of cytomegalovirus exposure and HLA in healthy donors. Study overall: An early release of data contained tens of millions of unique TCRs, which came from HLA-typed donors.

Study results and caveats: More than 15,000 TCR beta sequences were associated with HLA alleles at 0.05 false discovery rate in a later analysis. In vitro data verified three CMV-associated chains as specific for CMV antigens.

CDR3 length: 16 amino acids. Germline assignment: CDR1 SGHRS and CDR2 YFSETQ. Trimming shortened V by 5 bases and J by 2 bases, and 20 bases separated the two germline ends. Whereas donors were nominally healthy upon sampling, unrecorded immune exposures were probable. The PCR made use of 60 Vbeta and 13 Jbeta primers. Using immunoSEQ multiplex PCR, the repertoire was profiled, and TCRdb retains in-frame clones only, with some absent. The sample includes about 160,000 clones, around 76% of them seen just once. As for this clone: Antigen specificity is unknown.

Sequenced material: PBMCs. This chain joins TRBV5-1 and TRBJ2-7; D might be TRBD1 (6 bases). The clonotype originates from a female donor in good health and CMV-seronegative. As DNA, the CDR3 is TGCGCCAGCAGTTGGGGGTACCGACAGGAGGCCTACGAGCAGTACTTC. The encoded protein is CASSWGYRQEAYEQYF.